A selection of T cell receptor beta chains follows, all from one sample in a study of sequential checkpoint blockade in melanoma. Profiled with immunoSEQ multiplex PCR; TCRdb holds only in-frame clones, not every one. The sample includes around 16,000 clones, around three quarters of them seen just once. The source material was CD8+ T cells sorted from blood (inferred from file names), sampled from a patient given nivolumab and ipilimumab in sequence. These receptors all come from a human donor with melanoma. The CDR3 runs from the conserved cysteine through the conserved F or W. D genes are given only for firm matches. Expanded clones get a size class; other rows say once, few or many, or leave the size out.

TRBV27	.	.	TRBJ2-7	TGTGCCAGTACGGGGGTAGGTACAAACGAGCAGTACTTC	CASTGVGTNEQYF
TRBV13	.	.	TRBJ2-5	TGTGCCAGCAGCTTAGGTGGTAGTTGGGAGACCCAGTACTTC	CASSLGGSWETQYF
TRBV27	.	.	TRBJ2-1	TGTGCCAGCAGCCTACAGGGACTAAGCTCCTACAATGAGCAGTTCTTC	CASSLQGLSSYNEQFF
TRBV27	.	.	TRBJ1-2	TGTGCCAGCAAAAAAGGACCCGGGGGACCGGCCTATGGCTACACCTTC	CASKKGPGGPAYGYTF
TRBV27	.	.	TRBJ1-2	TGTGCCAGCAGTTTCCGAGATAACTATGGCTACACCTTC	CASSFRDNYGYTF
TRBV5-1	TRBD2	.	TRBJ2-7	TGCGCCAGCAGCTTGACACTAGCGGGAGTAGTCGAGCAGTACTTC	CASSLTLAGVVEQYF
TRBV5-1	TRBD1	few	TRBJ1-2	TGCGCCAGCAGCTTGGGACAGGGGGTCTATGGCTACACCTTC	CASSLGQGVYGYTF
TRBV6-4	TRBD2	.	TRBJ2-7	TGTGCCAGCGGGCAGGGGGCTAGCGGGGGCGATCCCCTAGAGCAGTACTTC	CASGQGASGGDPLEQYF
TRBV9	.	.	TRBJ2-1	TGTGCCAGCAGCGAGGGGCGCCTACACGGTGAGCAGTTCTTC	CASSEGRLHGEQFF
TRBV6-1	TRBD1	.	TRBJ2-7	TGTGCCAGCCAGGATCGGACAGGCTTTTACGAGCAGTACTTC	CASQDRTGFYEQYF
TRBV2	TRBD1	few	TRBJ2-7	TGTGCCAGCAGCTTGCCGGGACAGGGGGGTGAGCAGTACTTC	CASSLPGQGGEQYF
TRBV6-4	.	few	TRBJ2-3	TGTGCCAGCAGTCCGGTAGCTAGCACAGATACGCAGTATTTT	CASSPVASTDTQYF
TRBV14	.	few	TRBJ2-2	TGTGCCAGCAGGCGAGCTGACACATCGAACACCGGGGAGCTGTTTTTT	CASRRADTSNTGELFF
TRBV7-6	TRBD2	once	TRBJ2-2	TGTGCCAGCAGCTTAGAACTAGCGGGAGGGTGGACCGGGGAGCTGTTTTTT	CASSLELAGGWTGELFF
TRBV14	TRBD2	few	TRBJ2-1	TGTGCCAGCAGCCGAGGGACTAGCGGGAGTGGTGAGCAGTTCTTC	CASSRGTSGSGEQFF
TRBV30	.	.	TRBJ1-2	TGTGCCTGGAACCCCCCGGGGGCGGGAGGTTATGGCTACACCTTC	CAWNPPGAGGYGYTF
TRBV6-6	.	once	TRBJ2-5	TGTGCCAGCAGTTATTATCTTGGCCGCCAAGAGACCCAGTACTTC	CASSYYLGRQETQYF
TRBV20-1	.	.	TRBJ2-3	TGCAGTGCTCGTTTTTCGGATACGCAGTATTTT	CSARFSDTQYF
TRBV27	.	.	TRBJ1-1	TGTGCCAGCAGTTTTACGTTGAGGGTGTATAACACTGAAGCTTTCTTT	CASSFTLRVYNTEAFF